A selection of T cell receptor beta chains follows, all from one sample in a study of shared clonotypes between healthy human individuals. The assay was immunoSEQ multiplex PCR, and TCRdb's table has in-frame clones only and misses some. The data contain hundreds of thousands of clones, approximately 74% of them singletons. Sequencing used memory CD4+ T cells sorted from blood. Source of these receptors: a woman in her 30s in good health. CDR3s include the opening cysteine and the closing phenylalanine or tryptophan. The order of the fields is J gene, D gene, clone size, CDR3 length, V gene, CDR3 protein, CDR3 DNA. D genes are given only for firm matches. Only part of the rows carry a size: once, few, many, or a class if the clone is expanded.

J gene: TRBJ2-7; D gene: .; clone size: .; CDR3 length: 12; V gene: TRBV5-6; CDR3 protein: CASSGRPDEQYF; CDR3 DNA: TGTGCCAGCAGCGGACGCCCCGACGAGCAGTACTTC
J gene: TRBJ1-2; D gene: TRBD1; clone size: .; CDR3 length: 14; V gene: TRBV2; CDR3 protein: CASSPRGSSSGYTF; CDR3 DNA: TGTGCCAGCAGCCCCAGGGGGAGTTCCAGCGGCTACACCTTC
J gene: TRBJ1-2; D gene: .; clone size: .; CDR3 length: 14; V gene: TRBV6-5; CDR3 protein: CASRQGIANYGYTF; CDR3 DNA: TGTGCCAGCAGGCAGGGGATAGCTAACTATGGCTACACCTTC
J gene: TRBJ2-3; D gene: .; clone size: .; CDR3 length: 14; V gene: TRBV27; CDR3 protein: CASSWGLDTDTQYF; CDR3 DNA: TGTGCCAGCAGCTGGGGACTCGACACAGATACGCAGTATTTT
J gene: TRBJ2-1; D gene: .; clone size: .; CDR3 length: 13; V gene: TRBV2; CDR3 protein: CASSVGEIYEQFF; CDR3 DNA: TGTGCCAGCAGTGTAGGGGAGATATATGAGCAGTTCTTC
J gene: TRBJ2-3; D gene: TRBD2; clone size: .; CDR3 length: 17; V gene: TRBV4-1; CDR3 protein: CASSLAGGRTSTDTQYF; CDR3 DNA: TGCGCCAGCAGTCTAGCGGGAGGACGCACTAGCACAGATACGCAGTATTTT
J gene: TRBJ1-4; D gene: .; clone size: .; CDR3 length: 15; V gene: TRBV7-2; CDR3 protein: CASSRQSVTNEKLFF; CDR3 DNA: TGTGCCAGCAGCCGTCAGTCCGTAACTAATGAAAAACTGTTTTTT
J gene: TRBJ2-7; D gene: TRBD1; clone size: .; CDR3 length: 15; V gene: TRBV5-1; CDR3 protein: CASSLGLEGAGEQYF; CDR3 DNA: TGCGCCAGCAGCTTGGGGTTAGAGGGGGCTGGGGAGCAGTACTTC
J gene: TRBJ1-5; D gene: TRBD1; clone size: .; CDR3 length: 14; V gene: TRBV2; CDR3 protein: CASSEATGRQPQHF; CDR3 DNA: TGTGCCAGCAGTGAAGCGACAGGGCGGCAGCCCCAGCATTTT
J gene: TRBJ1-1; D gene: .; clone size: .; CDR3 length: 12; V gene: TRBV7-9; CDR3 protein: CASSFGWTEAFF; CDR3 DNA: TGTGCCAGCAGCTTCGGGTGGACTGAAGCTTTCTTT
J gene: TRBJ1-2; D gene: .; clone size: .; CDR3 length: 14; V gene: TRBV5-1; CDR3 protein: CASGVDSSNYGYTF; CDR3 DNA: TGCGCCAGCGGCGTGGACAGTTCTAACTATGGCTACACCTTC
J gene: TRBJ2-7; D gene: .; clone size: few; CDR3 length: 15; V gene: TRBV5-8; CDR3 protein: CASSLDLDGTGEQYF; CDR3 DNA: TGTGCCAGCAGCCTCGACCTGGACGGTACAGGCGAGCAGTACTTC
J gene: TRBJ1-5; D gene: .; clone size: few; CDR3 length: 14; V gene: TRBV18; CDR3 protein: CASSLVGGDQPQHF; CDR3 DNA: TGTGCCAGCTCACTCGTGGGTGGCGATCAGCCCCAGCATTTT
J gene: TRBJ2-1; D gene: TRBD2; clone size: few; CDR3 length: 15; V gene: TRBV25-1; CDR3 protein: CASSESSGSLDEQFF; CDR3 DNA: TGTGCCAGCAGTGAATCGAGCGGGAGTTTAGATGAGCAGTTCTTC
J gene: TRBJ2-7; D gene: .; clone size: .; CDR3 length: 14; V gene: TRBV18; CDR3 protein: CASSPQAGPYEQYF; CDR3 DNA: TGTGCCAGCTCACCACAGGCAGGGCCCTACGAGCAGTACTTC
J gene: TRBJ1-6; D gene: .; clone size: few; CDR3 length: 12; V gene: TRBV6-5; CDR3 protein: CATNRHNSPLHF; CDR3 DNA: TGTGCCACCAACCGTCATAATTCACCCCTCCACTTT
J gene: TRBJ2-1; D gene: .; clone size: .; CDR3 length: 16; V gene: TRBV11-1; CDR3 protein: CASSPDRRGSYNEQFF; CDR3 DNA: TGTGCCAGCAGCCCCGACCGCAGGGGCTCCTACAATGAGCAGTTCTTC
J gene: TRBJ2-3; D gene: .; clone size: .; CDR3 length: 15; V gene: TRBV7-8; CDR3 protein: CASSSGRGALDTQYF; CDR3 DNA: TGTGCCAGCAGCTCCGGGAGAGGGGCGCTAGATACGCAGTATTTT
J gene: TRBJ1-4; D gene: .; clone size: many; CDR3 length: 16; V gene: TRBV7-8; CDR3 protein: CASSLGGFVTNEKLFF; CDR3 DNA: TGTGCCAGCAGTCTTGGAGGTTTCGTTACCAATGAAAAACTGTTTTTT
J gene: TRBJ1-2; D gene: .; clone size: .; CDR3 length: 16; V gene: TRBV4-1; CDR3 protein: CASSQISLWISEGYTF; CDR3 DNA: TGCGCCAGCAGCCAAATTTCTTTATGGATTTCGGAAGGCTACACCTTC
J gene: TRBJ2-5; D gene: TRBD2; clone size: .; CDR3 length: 14; V gene: TRBV7-7; CDR3 protein: CASSLAGGGETQYF; CDR3 DNA: TGTGCCAGCAGCTTAGCTGGGGGGGGTGAGACCCAGTACTTC
J gene: TRBJ2-7; D gene: .; clone size: once; CDR3 length: 14; V gene: TRBV5-1; CDR3 protein: CASSLEAGPFEQYF; CDR3 DNA: TGCGCCAGCAGCTTGGAAGCAGGCCCCTTCGAGCAGTACTTC
J gene: TRBJ2-2; D gene: TRBD1; clone size: .; CDR3 length: 16; V gene: TRBV5-8; CDR3 protein: CASSPGQGSRTGELFF; CDR3 DNA: TGTGCCAGCAGCCCGGGACAGGGCAGCAGGACCGGGGAGCTGTTTTTT
J gene: TRBJ2-7; D gene: .; clone size: few; CDR3 length: 14; V gene: TRBV2; CDR3 protein: CASSEVVDIPEQYF; CDR3 DNA: TGTGCCAGCAGTGAGGTGGTGGACATTCCCGAGCAGTACTTC
J gene: TRBJ2-1; D gene: TRBD2; clone size: .; CDR3 length: 16; V gene: TRBV28; CDR3 protein: CASSPLPGLLYNEQFF; CDR3 DNA: TGTGCCAGCAGTCCCCTCCCGGGACTACTCTACAATGAGCAGTTCTTC
J gene: TRBJ2-7; D gene: TRBD1; clone size: few; CDR3 length: 15; V gene: TRBV5-1; CDR3 protein: CASSLEGQGGYEQYF; CDR3 DNA: TGCGCCAGCAGCTTGGAGGGACAGGGTGGCTACGAGCAGTACTTC
J gene: TRBJ2-7; D gene: .; clone size: .; CDR3 length: 14; V gene: TRBV11-2; CDR3 protein: CASSEGRGYYEQYF; CDR3 DNA: TGTGCCAGCAGCGAGGGACGGGGCTACTACGAGCAGTACTTC
J gene: TRBJ2-5; D gene: .; clone size: few; CDR3 length: 17; V gene: TRBV18; CDR3 protein: CASSPGLSRGSQETQYF; CDR3 DNA: TGTGCCAGCTCACCTGGACTCTCTCGGGGATCTCAAGAGACCCAGTACTTC
J gene: TRBJ1-3; D gene: TRBD1; clone size: .; CDR3 length: 14; V gene: TRBV19; CDR3 protein: CASSTTGGPNTIYF; CDR3 DNA: TGTGCCAGTAGTACAACAGGGGGGCCGAACACCATATATTTT
J gene: TRBJ2-7; D gene: .; clone size: .; CDR3 length: 18; V gene: TRBV15; CDR3 protein: CATSRDPLWQGFGYEQYF; CDR3 DNA: TGTGCCACCAGCAGAGATCCTTTATGGCAGGGCTTCGGGTACGAGCAGTACTTC
J gene: TRBJ1-2; D gene: .; clone size: few; CDR3 length: 15; V gene: TRBV7-2; CDR3 protein: CASSLRRVNNYGYTF; CDR3 DNA: TGTGCCAGCAGCTTAAGGAGAGTGAATAACTATGGCTACACCTTC
J gene: TRBJ2-7; D gene: TRBD1; clone size: .; CDR3 length: 15; V gene: TRBV6-5; CDR3 protein: CASREGQGWTYEQYF; CDR3 DNA: TGTGCCAGCAGAGAGGGACAGGGGTGGACCTACGAGCAGTACTTC
J gene: TRBJ2-7; D gene: .; clone size: .; CDR3 length: 14; V gene: TRBV6-5; CDR3 protein: CASSRDPQSREQYF; CDR3 DNA: TGTGCCAGCAGCCGGGACCCCCAGTCGAGGGAGCAGTACTTC
J gene: TRBJ2-7; D gene: .; clone size: .; CDR3 length: 12; V gene: TRBV28; CDR3 protein: CASSFSMAFQYF; CDR3 DNA: TGTGCCAGCAGTTTTTCCATGGCTTTTCAGTACTTC
J gene: TRBJ2-2; D gene: TRBD1; clone size: many; CDR3 length: 13; V gene: TRBV29-1; CDR3 protein: CSVARTGTGELFF; CDR3 DNA: TGCAGCGTAGCAAGGACAGGAACCGGGGAGCTGTTTTTT
J gene: TRBJ1-2; D gene: TRBD1; clone size: .; CDR3 length: 14; V gene: TRBV6-6; CDR3 protein: CASSRTGVNYGYTF; CDR3 DNA: TGTGCCAGCAGCCGGACAGGCGTTAACTATGGCTACACCTTC
J gene: TRBJ2-1; D gene: .; clone size: .; CDR3 length: 15; V gene: TRBV19; CDR3 protein: CASSMGGRSYNEQFF; CDR3 DNA: TGTGCCAGTAGTATGGGGGGAAGGTCCTACAATGAGCAGTTCTTC